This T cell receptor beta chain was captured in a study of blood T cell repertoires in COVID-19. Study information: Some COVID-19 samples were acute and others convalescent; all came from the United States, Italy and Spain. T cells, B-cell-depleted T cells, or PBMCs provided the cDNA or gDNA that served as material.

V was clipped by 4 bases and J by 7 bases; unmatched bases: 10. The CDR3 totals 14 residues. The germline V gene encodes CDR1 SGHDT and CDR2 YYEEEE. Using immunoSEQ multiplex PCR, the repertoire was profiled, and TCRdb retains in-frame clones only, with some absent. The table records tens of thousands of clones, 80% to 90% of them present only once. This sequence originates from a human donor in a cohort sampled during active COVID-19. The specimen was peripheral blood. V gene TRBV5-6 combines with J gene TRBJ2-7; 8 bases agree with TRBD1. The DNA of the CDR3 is TGTGCCAGCAGCACTGAGACAGGGGTGGGAGAGCAGTACTTC. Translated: CASSTETGVGEQYF.